Included here is one TCR beta chain sequence, with context. The antigen is not known. TCRdb used MiXCR to reprocess the 5' RACE reads, holding one entry per CDR3 protein. The sample contains approximately 500,000 distinct CDR3 sequences, roughly 25% of which appear only once. These data originate in a study of T-cell memory formation after mild COVID-19. Overall study results and limits: The pre-infection memory compartment contained some responding clones, suggesting cross-reactive memory joined.

V lost 4 bases to trimming and J lost 4 bases; unmatched junction nucleotides: 9. This CDR3 comprises 14 residues. Germline CDR1 and CDR2: SQVTM and ANQGSEA. The sequencing input was PBMCs or a T cell subset sorted from them (not recorded which). The clonotype was recovered from an adult woman who had mild COVID-19 (a few samples of this study predate the infection). Cell type and time point are not known. V is TRBV29-1 and J is TRBJ2-5; 7 positions match TRBD2. The CDR3 region has the DNA TGCAGCGTTGTATGGGGGGGTTCGGGAGAGACCCAGTACTTC. Amino acids: CSVVWGGSGETQYF.